The T cell receptor (beta chain) under discussion was sequenced for a study of blood T cell repertoires in COVID-19. On the study more broadly: Samples came from the United States, Italy and Spain, spanning acute and convalescent COVID-19. Sources were T cells, B-cell-depleted T cells, or PBMCs; the material itself was cDNA or gDNA.

Authors' analysis steps: Amplification of reference gene primers provided the estimated nucleated cell counts. TCRdb's table, derived via immunoSEQ multiplex PCR, lists solely in-frame clones and lacks some. That table gives V, J and clone size, and the DNA gave D and trimming. Of 140,000 to 150,000 clones in the sample, around four fifths were seen once. Germline V gene data show CDR1 as SGHAT and CDR2 as FQNNGV. There are 13 residues in the CDR3. V dropped 5 bases and J dropped 7; count of bases not matched to a gene: 4. The specimen was peripheral blood. The V and J genes are TRBV11-2 and TRBJ1-4; 7 bases align to TRBD1. The TCR originated in a middle-aged woman with active or convalescent COVID-19. The CDR3 sequence: CASSPGTAEKLFF. As DNA, the CDR3 is TGTGCCAGCAGCCCAGGGACAGCTGAAAAACTGTTTTTT.